This T cell receptor (beta chain) came from a study of CD8 T cells in Susac syndrome (dated by TCRdb to between 2018 and 2021). About the full investigation: Repertoire sequencing was used to test whether CD8+ T cell activation and differentiation in Susac syndrome was antigen driven. General findings and caveats noted by the study authors: The study acknowledged that relatively few individuals were included in the TCR sequencing and HLA analysis.

V drops 0 bases and J drops 7 bases, leaving 7 bases in between. In the germline V gene, CDR1 corresponds to SGDLS and CDR2 to YYNGEE. Including the terminal cysteine and phenylalanine, the CDR3 comprises 13 residues. Of the read, only the CDR3 DNA is kept; its 39 bases are in frame from base 1. RNA was extracted using the RNeasy kit, and roughly 0.5 to 1 microgram was reverse transcribed with random hexamers. TCR beta CDR3 regions were amplified with the immunoSEQ multiplex PCR assay covering 54 Vbeta and 13 Jbeta segments. Bias from PCR amplification was corrected by using a synthetic template baseline for primer optimization and for computational correction. The study's processing was this. Reads were assigned to V, D and J genes according to IMGT and analyzed in immunoSEQ Analyzer, with only productive sequences retained. Clonality was computed as one minus Shannon entropy normalized by log2 of the number of productive unique sequences. For each patient and control, public and private clones were evaluated among the 100 most prevalent clones. A clone was defined as Susac-specific if it was absent from the healthy and MS cohorts, from about a thousand published viral clones and from other ImmuneACCESS disease sequences. The public sequencing data were trimmed at Q25 with fastp and processed into clonotypes with MiXCR by TCRdb, which kept only in-frame beta chains. Here each entry gathers all rows of one CDR3 protein and keeps the most common genes and DNA. TCRdb's processing, not the study's, gives the V and J calls here. Across this sample there are about 200,000 distinct CDR3 sequences, with 90% to 95% seen only once. The ten largest clones take up about 0.09% of the sample.

Peripheral blood CD8+ and CD4+ T cells from healthy donors, Susac syndrome patients and multiple sclerosis patients were profiled using high-throughput TCR beta sequencing. The multiple sclerosis controls were treatment-naive patients whose relapsing-remitting disease, either stable or active, fulfilled the revised McDonald criteria. Bulk CD8+ and CD4+ T cells were purified magnetically by negative isolation, whereas CD8+ TEMRA cells were enriched by FACS. Blood was collected in EDTA tubes and processed within 24 hours, with PBMCs isolated through density gradient centrifugation. PBMCs intended for TCR sequencing were cryopreserved in liquid nitrogen and thawed later in a water bath at 37 degrees C. The sorted or isolated CD4+, CD8+ and CD8+ TEMRA cells reached a purity of at least 90%. On this clonotype: Its antigen has not been determined. No base quality values were provided; no much bigger clone lies one nucleotide off.

The chain employs TRBV9 and TRBJ2-2, with the D gene call left open. The sequenced sample was CD4+ T cells from PBMCs. The sequence was collected from a human donor with multiple sclerosis. The CDR3 reads CASSVDGVGELFF. The DNA sequence is given as TGTGCCAGCAGCGTAGATGGGGTCGGGGAGCTGTTTTTT.